The T cell receptor (beta chain) under discussion was sequenced for a study of CD8 T cells in Susac syndrome. CD8+ and CD4+ blood T cells underwent TCR beta sequencing. Reverse transcription of roughly 0.5 to 1 ug RNA was carried out with random hexamers. An immunoSEQ multiplex PCR amplified TCR beta CDR3 over 54 Vbeta and 13 Jbeta. TCRdb re-called the immunoSEQ multiplex PCR reads with MiXCR, one entry per CDR3 protein. The sample lists hundreds of thousands of distinct CDR3 sequences, approximately 85% occurring once. J lost 6 bases, V lost 2 bases, and 4 bases had no gene match. The germline CDR1 and CDR2 sequences are LNHNV and YYDKDF (reference sequence). This CDR3 is built from 13 residues.

This clonotype originated in a human donor with multiple sclerosis. The specimen was CD8+ T cells from PBMCs. The chain has TRBV15 and TRBJ2-7; 7 bases are a match to TRBD2. In DNA form, the CDR3 reads TGTGCCACCAGCAGAACGCTAGCGGTCGAGCAGTACTTC. It is translated as CATSRTLAVEQYF. The full variable domain, completed using reference TRBV15 and TRBJ2-7, is DAMVIQNPRYQVTQFGKPVTLSCSQTLNHNVMYWYQQKSSQAPKLLFHYYDKDFNNEADTPDNFQSRRPNTSFCFLDIRSPGLGDTAMYLCATSRTLAVEQYFGPGTRLTVT.